This note documents a single T cell receptor (beta chain) sequence. The target antigen is unknown. The definition of stable Graves' hyperthyroidism was no ophthalmopathy progression within 18 months. Patients aged 18 to 65 had newly diagnosed hyperthyroidism of under 2 months' duration. RNA transcripts served as the template for amplifying TCR beta CDR3 regions. Carried out on the TCR CDR3, a first-round RT-PCR used the HTBI primer set. Each CDR3 protein is one row after TCRdb ran MiXCR on the multiplex PCR reads. The top ten hold about 7.8% of the sample, which has some 510,000 distinct CDR3 sequences, under 60% seen once. These data belong to a study of T cells in Graves' hyperthyroidism and ophthalmopathy. Trimming removed 5 bases from V and 5 bases from J, with 15 bases in between. Germline lookup yields CDR1 SGHVS and CDR2 FQNEAQ. The CDR3 totals 14 residues. General study points: Model output signaled ophthalmopathy a median roughly 6 months ahead of onset. Clonotypes that were expanded in thyroid above 0.001 mostly appeared in blood too.

Sample: peripheral blood or thyroid tissue (not recorded which). The rearrangement joins TRBV7-8 to TRBJ2-5; D is unresolved. The TCR was taken from a woman between 18 and 29 years old with Graves' hyperthyroidism. This CDR3 is CASSHSPPWETQYF. The CDR3 nucleotides read TGTGCCAGCAGCCATTCCCCGCCCTGGGAGACCCAGTACTTC. Full variable domain (rest looked up from reference TRBV7-8 and TRBJ2-5): GAGVSQSPRYKVAKRGQDVALRCDPISGHVSLFWYQQALGQGPEFLTYFQNEAQLDKSGLPSDRFFAERPEGSVSTLKIQRTQQEDSAVYLCASSHSPPWETQYFGPGTRLLVL.